Listed here are 5 T cell receptor beta chains from one sample, sequenced in a study of OX40 agonist ivuxolimab in advanced cancers. The table came from immunoSEQ multiplex PCR; TCRdb's copy has only in-frame clones and leaves some out. The sample comprises roughly 83,000 clones, roughly nine tenths of which are singletons, and 8.4% rests with the top ten. Sequences were derived from CD4+ or CD8+ T cells sorted from blood, sampled in a trial of the OX40 agonist ivuxolimab. The receptors shown here come from an adult with an advanced solid tumor such as melanoma, head and neck, liver or kidney cancer.

This clone showed up just a few times. The chain uses TRBV29-1 and TRBJ1-3, with D possibly being TRBD1 (6 bases). The CDR3 is 14 amino acids. Looked up from germline, CDR1 is SQVTM and CDR2 is ANQGSEA. Trimming took off 5 bases at V and 2 bases at J, with 13 bases between the two ends. CDR3 sequence: CSVTGLGTGNTIYF. The CDR3 DNA follows: TGCAGCGTTACAGGGTTAGGGACTGGAAACACCATATATTTT. Variable domain in full (rest from reference TRBV29-1 and TRBJ1-3): SAVISQKPSRDICQRGTSLTIQCQVDSQVTMMFWYRQQPGQSLTLIATANQGSEATYESGFVIDKFPISRPNLTFSTLTVSNMSPEDSSIYLCSVTGLGTGNTIYFGEGSWLTVV.

The chain links TRBV4-3 to TRBJ1-1; no firm D call. The CDR3 runs 13 residues. V was cut by 5 bases and J by 0 bases, with 7 bases left in between. The germline V gene has CDR1 LGHNA and CDR2 YSLEER. As DNA, the CDR3 is TGCGCCAGCAGCTCACGAATGAACACTGAAGCTTTCTTT. Translated: CASSSRMNTEAFF.

A single count supports this clone. The V gene is TRBV15, the J gene TRBJ2-1, with D unclear. The CDR3 extends over 12 amino acids. Germline V gives CDR1 LNHNV, CDR2 YYDKDF (reference sequence). V was pared by 5 bases and J by 7 bases, with 9 bases between. CDR3 in amino acids: CATSVRTNEQFF. CDR3 DNA sequence: TGTGCCACCAGCGTGAGAACGAATGAGCAGTTCTTC.

This chain uses TRBV6-1 with TRBJ1-6; no definite D call. Per the germline V gene, CDR1 is MNHNS and CDR2 is SASEGT. The V and J ends lost 4 bases and 5 bases respectively, with 3 bases between them. There are 12 residues in the CDR3. CDR3 loop: CASSGDNSPLHF. The CDR3 nucleotides are TGTGCCAGCAGTGGAGATAATTCACCCCTCCACTTT.

The rearrangement uses TRBV6-6 and TRBJ2-1; TRBD2 agrees at 9 bases. In germline, CDR1 is MNHNY, CDR2 SVGAGI (reference sequence). This CDR3 has 15 residues. The junction had 5 bases not matched to a gene; V was cut back by 6 bases and J by 2 bases. The CDR3 protein is CASRKAGGPYNEQFF. The CDR3, as DNA: TGTGCCAGCAGGAAGGCGGGAGGGCCCTACAATGAGCAGTTCTTC.